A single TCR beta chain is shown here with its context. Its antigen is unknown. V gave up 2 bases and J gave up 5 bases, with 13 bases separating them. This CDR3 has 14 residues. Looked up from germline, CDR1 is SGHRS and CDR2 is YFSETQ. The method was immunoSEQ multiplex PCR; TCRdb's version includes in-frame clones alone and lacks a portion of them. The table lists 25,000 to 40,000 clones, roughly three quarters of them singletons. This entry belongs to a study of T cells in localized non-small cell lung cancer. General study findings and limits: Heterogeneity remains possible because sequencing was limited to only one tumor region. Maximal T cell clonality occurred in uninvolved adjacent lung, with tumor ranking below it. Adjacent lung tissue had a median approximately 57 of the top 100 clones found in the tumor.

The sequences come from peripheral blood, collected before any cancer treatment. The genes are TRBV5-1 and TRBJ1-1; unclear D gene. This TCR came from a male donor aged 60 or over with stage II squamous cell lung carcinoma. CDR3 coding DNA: TGCGCCAGCAGCTTTGTGGATTTATGGACTGAAGCTTTCTTT. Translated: CASSFVDLWTEAFF.